These T cell receptor beta chains were read from a single sample in a study of vaccination and CD4 T cells after COVID-19. The antigens of these receptors remain unknown. Using its own MiXCR run on the PCR reads, TCRdb lists one record per CDR3 protein. This sample has thousands of distinct CDR3 sequences, with approximately 15% found just once. Material: CD4+ T cells from blood, cultured in vitro. The source is a human donor who had recovered from COVID-19. CDR3s include the opening cysteine and the closing phenylalanine or tryptophan. D genes are given only for firm matches. Size is stated for part of the rows, as once, few or many counts, or as a class when the clone is expanded.

j_call v_call d_call clone_size cdr3_aa cdr3_nt
TRBJ1-1 TRBV20-1 NA medium-sized CSATTPSNTEAFF TGCAGTGCTACGACCCCCTCGAACACTGAAGCTTTCTTT
TRBJ2-3 TRBV10-3 NA medium-sized CAIRDKSTDTQYF TGTGCCATTAGGGACAAGAGCACAGATACGCAGTATTTT
TRBJ1-1 TRBV27 NA medium-sized CASRRNVNTEAFF TGTGCCAGCAGAAGGAACGTAAACACTGAAGCTTTCTTT
TRBJ1-2 TRBV27 TRBD1 medium-sized CASSLGDRGHLGYTF TGTGCCAGCAGTTTGGGGGACAGGGGGCACCTTGGCTACACCTTC
TRBJ2-5 TRBV12-3/TRBV12-4 NA medium-sized CASRNTQYF TGTGCCAGCAGGAACACCCAGTACTTC
TRBJ1-6 TRBV6-1 NA medium-sized CASSLAEPEGSPLHF TGTGCCAGCAGCCTCGCCGAGCCGGAGGGCTCACCCCTCCACTTT
TRBJ1-1 TRBV7-2 NA NA CASSPYLEAFF TGTGCCAGCAGCCCTTATTTGGAAGCTTTCTTT
TRBJ2-1 TRBV20-1 TRBD2 few CSATMTSGGPNEQFF TGCAGTGCTACAATGACTAGCGGGGGGCCAAATGAGCAGTTCTTC
TRBJ1-2 TRBV7-8 NA NA CASSLNLWGRDNYGYTF TGTGCCAGCAGCTTAAATCTTTGGGGCAGGGATAACTATGGCTACACCTTC
TRBJ2-5 TRBV6-1 TRBD2 NA CASSLGLGNRETQYF TGTGCCAGCAGTCTTGGACTAGGAAACCGGGAGACCCAGTACTTC
TRBJ2-2 TRBV27 NA NA CASIGRRETGELFF TGTGCCAGCATAGGCAGGCGAGAAACCGGGGAGCTGTTTTTT
TRBJ2-1 TRBV5-4 NA few CASSLGQGGGDEQFF TGTGCCAGCAGCTTGGGGCAGGGAGGGGGCGATGAGCAGTTCTTC
TRBJ1-5 TRBV6-1 NA medium-sized CASNQAFNQPQHF TGTGCCAGCAACCAGGCTTTCAATCAGCCCCAGCATTTT
TRBJ2-2 TRBV29-1 TRBD2 NA CSAFSGGGRTGELFF TGCAGCGCTTTTAGCGGGGGGGGGCGGACCGGGGAGCTGTTTTTT
TRBJ1-6 TRBV12-3/TRBV12-4 NA few CASSSPVPGPNSPLHF TGTGCCAGCAGTTCCCCGGTTCCGGGACCTAATTCACCCCTCCACTTT
TRBJ2-2 TRBV6-1 TRBD2 medium-sized CASSVSGGGTPGELFF TGTGCCAGCAGTGTGAGCGGGGGGGGAACCCCGGGGGAGCTGTTTTTT
TRBJ1-5 TRBV11-2 TRBD1 NA CASSLAGGSNQPQHF TGTGCCAGCAGCCTAGCAGGGGGTAGCAATCAGCCCCAGCATTTT
TRBJ2-7 TRBV12-3/TRBV12-4 NA few CASSLTAWAYEQYF TGTGCCAGCAGTTTAACCGCGTGGGCCTACGAGCAGTACTTC
TRBJ1-3 TRBV12-3/TRBV12-4 NA NA CASSLGGNTIYF TGTGCCAGCAGTTTAGGTGGAAACACCATATATTTT
TRBJ2-1 TRBV7-7 TRBD2 few CASSLGVAGVNEQFF TGTGCTAGCAGCTTGGGGGTAGCGGGGGTCAATGAGCAGTTCTTC
TRBJ1-4 TRBV20-1 NA NA CSARWAGTNEKLFF TGCAGTGCTAGATGGGCAGGGACTAATGAAAAACTGTTTTTT
TRBJ1-3 TRBV7-8 NA few CASTVVAGGSSGNTIYF TGTGCCAGCACCGTAGTGGCGGGGGGGAGCTCTGGAAACACCATATATTTT
TRBJ2-3 TRBV9 NA NA CASTRREGAFADTQYF TGTGCCAGCACGAGGAGGGAGGGGGCTTTCGCAGATACGCAGTATTTT
TRBJ1-1 TRBV7-3 NA medium-sized CASSPNTNTEAFF TGTGCCAGCAGCCCAAATACGAACACTGAAGCTTTCTTT
TRBJ2-3 TRBV18 TRBD2 NA CASSTGLAEITDTQYF TGTGCCAGCTCAACCGGGCTAGCGGAGATCACAGATACGCAGTATTTT
TRBJ1-2 TRBV30 NA medium-sized CAWSVAESTYGYTF TGTGCCTGGAGCGTGGCAGAATCAACCTATGGCTACACCTTC
TRBJ2-7 TRBV15 NA medium-sized CATSREGRKSYEQYF TGTGCCACCAGCAGAGAGGGCAGGAAGTCCTACGAGCAGTACTTC
TRBJ1-4 TRBV15 TRBD1 few CATSRDVRQGINEKLFF TGTGCCACCAGCAGAGATGTGAGACAGGGAATAAATGAAAAACTGTTTTTT
TRBJ1-4 TRBV7-2 NA NA CASSLDRREIPFF TGTGCCAGCAGCTTAGATCGTAGGGAAATACCGTTTTTT
TRBJ2-3 TRBV11-3 TRBD2 medium-sized CASSLNSGGDTQYF TGTGCCAGCAGCTTAAATAGCGGGGGCGATACGCAGTATTTT
TRBJ1-1 TRBV3-1 NA NA CASSHRRNTEAFF TGTGCCAGCAGCCACAGGAGGAACACTGAAGCTTTCTTT
TRBJ2-3 TRBV1 NA NA CTSSPPWGGGDRTDTQYF TGCACCAGCAGCCCACCGTGGGGCGGGGGGGATCGCACAGATACGCAGTATTTT
TRBJ2-5 TRBV20-1 NA NA CSAPTRGGAETQYF TGCAGTGCTCCAACGAGGGGGGGAGCAGAGACCCAGTACTTC
TRBJ1-2 TRBV11-2 NA medium-sized CASSLEAGYGYTF TGTGCCAGCAGCTTAGAGGCTGGCTATGGCTACACCTTC
TRBJ2-3 TRBV30 TRBD1 few CAWGQGGDTQYF TGTGCCTGGGGACAGGGCGGGGATACGCAGTATTTT
TRBJ2-1 TRBV19 NA once CASRGQRAYNEQFF TGTGCCAGTAGAGGGCAGAGAGCCTACAATGAGCAGTTCTTC
TRBJ2-3 TRBV20-1 TRBD2 medium-sized CSALTSGGLTDTQYF TGCAGTGCTCTGACTAGCGGGGGGCTCACAGATACGCAGTATTTT
TRBJ1-2 TRBV20-1 NA medium-sized CSGSGEGMGYTF TGCAGTGGTTCTGGGGAGGGCATGGGCTACACCTTC
TRBJ2-5 TRBV15 TRBD2 few CATSRAHGTSYQETQYF TGTGCCACCAGCAGAGCCCACGGGACTAGCTACCAAGAGACCCAGTACTTC
TRBJ2-2 TRBV24-1 NA medium-sized CATEGQNTGELFF TGTGCCACCGAGGGTCAGAACACCGGGGAGCTGTTTTTT